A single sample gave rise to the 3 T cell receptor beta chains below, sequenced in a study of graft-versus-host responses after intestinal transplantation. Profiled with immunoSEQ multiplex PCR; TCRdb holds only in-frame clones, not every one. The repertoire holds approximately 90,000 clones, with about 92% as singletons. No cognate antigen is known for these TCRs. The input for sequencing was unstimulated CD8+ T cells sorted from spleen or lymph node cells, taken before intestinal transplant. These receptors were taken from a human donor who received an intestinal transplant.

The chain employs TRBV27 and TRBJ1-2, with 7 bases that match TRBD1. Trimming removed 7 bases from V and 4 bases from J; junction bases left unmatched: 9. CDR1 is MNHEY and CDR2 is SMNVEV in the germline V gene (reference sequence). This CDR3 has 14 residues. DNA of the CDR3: TGTGCCAGCACCTTAAAGACAGGGAGCTATGGCTACACCTTC. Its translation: CASTLKTGSYGYTF.

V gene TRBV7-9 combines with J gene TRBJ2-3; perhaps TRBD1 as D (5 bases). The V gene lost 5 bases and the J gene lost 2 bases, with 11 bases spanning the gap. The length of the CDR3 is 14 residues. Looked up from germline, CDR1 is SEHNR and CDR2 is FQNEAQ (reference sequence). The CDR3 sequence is CASSPRQTTDTQYF. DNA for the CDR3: TGTGCCAGCAGCCCCAGACAGACCACAGATACGCAGTATTTT.

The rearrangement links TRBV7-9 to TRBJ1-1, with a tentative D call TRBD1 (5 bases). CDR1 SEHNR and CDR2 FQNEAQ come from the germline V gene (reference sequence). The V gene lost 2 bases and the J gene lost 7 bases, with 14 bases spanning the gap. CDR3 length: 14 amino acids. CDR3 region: CASSLIDERGEAFF. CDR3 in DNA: TGTGCCAGCAGCTTAATCGATGAAAGGGGTGAAGCTTTCTTT.